The 22 T cell receptor beta chains below were found in one sample sequenced in a study of beta chain bispecific antibodies for T cell cancers. No antigens are known for them. Study conclusions and caveats: The leukemia cells, rather than normal T cells, gave most of the targeted TRBV signal.

Either OKT3 anti-CD3 antibody or CD3/CD28 beads expanded T cells from blood mononuclear cells over roughly 3 days. TCRdb called the 5' RACE reads again in MiXCR, with one record for every CDR3 protein. The sample lists about 17,000 distinct CDR3 sequences, 2.1% occurring once. What was sequenced was healthy donor T cells cultured with leukemia cells. Receptors were obtained from a human donor in good health. Some clones in this sample may be carry-over from other donors' samples.

This clonotype was observed many times. The chain is built from TRBV27 and TRBJ2-3; D gene uncertain. There are 13 residues in the CDR3. Germline-derived CDR1 and CDR2 are MNHEY and SMNVEV (reference sequence). V dropped 2 bases and J dropped 4 bases, with 7 bases sitting between them. CDR3 bases: TGTGCCAGCAGTTTAAGGGTGGCAGATACGCAGTATTTT. It encodes CASSLRVADTQYF.

This clonotype was detected ten times or more. This rearrangement joins TRBV5-1 to TRBJ2-7, with TRBD2 identical over 7 bases. V lost 3 bases to trimming and J lost 6 bases; unmatched junction nucleotides: 3. The CDR3 loop spans 12 amino acids. Germline loops: CDR1 SGHRS, CDR2 YFSETQ. The CDR3 coding sequence is TGCGCCAGCAGCTGGACGGGAGGCGAGCAGTACTTC. As protein: CASSWTGGEQYF. Using reference TRBV5-1 and TRBJ2-7 for the parts outside the CDR3, the full variable domain is KAGVTQTPRYLIKTRGQQVTLSCSPISGHRSVSWYQQTPGQGLQFLFEYFSETQRNKGNFPGRFSGRQFSNSRSEMNVSTLELGDSALYLCASSWTGGEQYFGPGTRLTVT.

The table lists this clonotype with a few counts. The chain joins TRBV7-9 to TRBJ2-7, with TRBD1 as a possible D gene (6 bases). The germline V and J ends were trimmed by 2 bases and 5 bases, with 10 bases remaining between them. This CDR3 comprises 13 residues. Looked up from germline, CDR1 is SEHNR and CDR2 is FQNEAQ (reference sequence). The DNA for the CDR3 is TGTGCCAGCAGCTTAAGGGGGTTAGACGAGCAGTACTTC. This encodes CASSLRGLDEQYF.

Ten or more counts support this clonotype. V usage is TRBV9 and J usage is TRBJ2-1; the D call may be TRBD1 or TRBD2 (5 bases each). Germline CDR1 and CDR2: SGDLS and YYNGEE. Trimming left V 3 bases short and J 2 bases short, with 21 bases between. CDR3 length: 18 residues. CDR3 amino acids: CASSAPSHWGSTYNEQFF. DNA of the CDR3: TGTGCCAGCAGCGCCCCTTCCCACTGGGGGTCCACCTACAATGAGCAGTTCTTC.

This clonotype was seen many times. The V call is TRBV20-1, the J call TRBJ2-1, with 10 bases lining up with TRBD2. The germline V gene has CDR1 DFQATT and CDR2 SNEGSKA (reference sequence). The CDR3 contains 15 residues. The J segment lost 3 bases and the V segment lost 2 bases, leaving 4 bases of the junction unmatched. Written as DNA, the CDR3 is TGCAGTGCTAGACCACTAGCGGGGAACTACAATGAGCAGTTCTTC. It specifies CSARPLAGNYNEQFF.

This clonotype was found many times. This chain links TRBV7-9 with TRBJ1-2; no definite D call. This CDR3 is 16 amino acids long. Deletions cut 1 base from V and 1 base from J, with 13 bases between. Germline-derived CDR1 and CDR2 are SEHNR and FQNEAQ (reference sequence). The CDR3 DNA reads TGTGCCAGCAGCTTAGTAGGGCCGGGAGATAACTATGGCTACACCTTC. Translation: CASSLVGPGDNYGYTF.

This clonotype was picked up many times. V gene TRBV18 combines with J gene TRBJ2-7; D may correspond to TRBD1 or TRBD2 (6 bases each). Trimming removed 4 bases from V and 2 bases from J, with 18 bases in between. The germline gives CDR1 KGHSH, CDR2 LQKENI. This CDR3 is built from 16 residues. Written as DNA, the CDR3 is TGTGCCAGCTCACACTATAGGGGCGGGGACACCTACGAGCAGTACTTC. This encodes CASSHYRGGDTYEQYF.

By sample fraction, this clonotype is medium-sized. The rearrangement uses TRBV20-1 and TRBJ1-1; D ambiguous. V gave up 6 bases and J gave up 5 bases, with 10 bases separating them. Per germline, CDR1 DFQATT and CDR2 SNEGSKA (reference sequence). This CDR3 is 11 amino acids long. CDR3: CSAPAETEAFF. The CDR3 DNA reads TGCAGTGCGCCGGCGGAGACTGAAGCTTTCTTT.

In the case of this clonotype: With a much larger clone just one base away, this may be a read error. The final CDR3 position lacks the conserved phenylalanine or tryptophan, pointing to a likely read error. The chain couples TRBV27 to TRBJ2-7, with a possible D match to TRBD2 (6 bases). The V end was cut by 3 bases, the J end by 5 bases, with 14 bases between. The CDR3 is 14 amino acids. The germline gives CDR1 MNHEY, CDR2 SMNVEV (reference sequence). DNA for the CDR3: TGTGCCAGCAGTTTGGCGGGGCCCCGAGACGAGCAGTACTCC. Protein: CASSLAGPRDEQYS.

This clonotype was detected ten times or more. The V gene is TRBV4-1, the J gene TRBJ1-1; possibly TRBD1 for D (6 bases). V gave up 4 bases and J gave up 0 bases, with 15 bases separating them. The CDR3 has 16 residues. In germline, CDR1 is MGHRA, CDR2 YSYEKL. This CDR3 is CASSLRTEELNTEAFF. CDR3 sequence (DNA): TGCGCCAGCAGCCTTAGGACAGAAGAACTGAACACTGAAGCTTTCTTT.

This clonotype was recorded many times. The chain has TRBV6-2 or TRBV6-3 and TRBJ2-2; D gene unclear. The CDR3 spans 14 residues. Between the trimmed V and J ends, which lost 9 bases and 6 bases, there was a span of 17 bases. Germline values: CDR1 MNHEY, CDR2 SVGEGT. The DNA of the CDR3 is TGTGCCAGTAAACCCCATACGGCCTCCGGGGAGCTGTTTTTT. Translating gives CASKPHTASGELFF.

Ten or more counts support this clonotype. This chain links TRBV4-1 with TRBJ2-5, with 7 bases lining up with TRBD2. Germline assignment: CDR1 MGHRA and CDR2 YSYEKL. V lost 4 bases and J lost 10; bases outside the gene matches: 12. The CDR3 is made up of 14 amino acids. The CDR3 DNA reads TGCGCCAGCAGCCCCTCCCCGTCGGCGGGGGACCAGTACTTC. Translation: CASSPSPSAGDQYF.

At least ten counts were recorded for this clonotype. The chain is built from TRBV5-1 and TRBJ2-2; D is perhaps TRBD1 (6 bases). The V end was cut by 4 bases, the J end by 10 bases, with 17 bases between. Germline values: CDR1 SGHRS, CDR2 YFSETQ. This CDR3 is 14 amino acids long. CDR3 sequence (DNA): TGCGCCAGCAGCCAATTACAGGGCAAGGCGGAGCTGTTTTTT. Its protein is CASSQLQGKAELFF.

This clonotype was counted ten times or more. The CDR3 here is CASSPRPGGETQYF. The CDR3 bases are TGTGCCAGCAGCCCCCGACCGGGAGGAGAGACCCAGTACTTC. The chain carries TRBV7-9 and TRBJ2-5, with 7 positions matching TRBD2. The trim removed 5 bases at V and 4 bases at J, leaving 7 bases unmatched. Germline CDR1 is SEHNR and CDR2 is FQNEAQ (reference sequence). This CDR3 has 14 amino acids.

This clonotype came up many times. The CDR3 region has the DNA TGCAGTGCCTCACCCGGGGGCCCGAGCTCCTACGAGCAGTACTTC. It is translated as CSASPGGPSSYEQYF. The gene calls are TRBV20-1 and TRBJ2-7; D possibly matches TRBD1 or TRBD2 (6 bases each). Germline V gives CDR1 DFQATT, CDR2 SNEGSKA (reference sequence). V was shortened by 6 bases and J by 0 bases, with 18 bases between the two germline ends. The CDR3 loop spans 15 amino acids.

In this sample, this clonotype turned up many times. The gene calls are TRBV19 and TRBJ2-1, with D possibly being TRBD1 or TRBD2 (5 bases each). Germline V gene lookup returns CDR1 LNHDA and CDR2 SQIVND (reference sequence). The CDR3 contains 13 residues. V was cut by 4 bases and J by 5 bases, with 9 bases left in between. The CDR3 DNA reads TGTGCCAGTAGTAATGGGGGAAACAATGAGCAGTTCTTC. Protein product: CASSNGGNNEQFF.

By its share, this clonotype is medium-sized. V is TRBV12-3 or TRBV12-4 and J is TRBJ1-1, with 7 positions matching TRBD1. CDR3 length: 12 amino acids. Losses at the gene ends were 6 bases for V and 7 bases for J; bases not matched to a gene: 5. The CDR3 spells CASSRDSFEAFF. CDR3 sequence (DNA): TGTGCCAGCAGCCGGGACAGCTTTGAAGCTTTCTTT.

At least ten counts were recorded for this clonotype. The chain recombines TRBV7-8 with TRBJ2-7; D call uncertain. From germline, CDR1 is SGHVS and CDR2 FQNEAQ. The CDR3 runs 14 residues. Trimming removed 5 bases at V and 6 bases at J, with 17 bases between. Written as DNA, the CDR3 is TGTGCCAGCAGCCCGGGTCCTCTAACGGGCGAGCAGTACTTC. Amino acid sequence: CASSPGPLTGEQYF.

The sample holds many counts of this clonotype. J is TRBJ2-7 and V is TRBV7-8; 7 bases agree with TRBD2. V was pared by 0 bases and J by 2 bases, with 10 bases of the junction left unmatched. There are 17 residues in the CDR3. The germline CDR1 and CDR2 sequences are SGHVS and FQNEAQ. This chain's CDR3 is CASSLADRAGSTYEQYF. Written as DNA, the CDR3 is TGTGCCAGCAGCTTAGCCGACAGAGCGGGGAGCACCTACGAGCAGTACTTC.

This clonotype was found many times. The chain recombines TRBV5-4 with TRBJ1-4; weak D call: TRBD1 (5 bases). Trimming shortened V by 4 bases and J by 4 bases, and 11 bases separated the two germline ends. The CDR3 extends over 14 amino acids. The V gene's germline CDR1 is SGHNT and CDR2 YYREEE (reference sequence). The CDR3 DNA follows: TGTGCCAGCAGCCCGGACAAGTTTAATGAAAAACTGTTTTTT. It codes for CASSPDKFNEKLFF.

This clonotype was seen repeatedly, ten times or more. The rearrangement links TRBV6-5 to TRBJ1-1; D is ambiguous. Trimming removed 2 bases from V and 4 bases from J, with 5 bases in between. This CDR3 has 12 residues. Germline CDR1 and CDR2: MNHEY and SVGAGI. The CDR3, as DNA: TGTGCCAGCAGTTACGGACTCACTGAAGCTTTCTTT. It translates to CASSYGLTEAFF.

This clonotype has a count of ten or more. The chain links TRBV19 to TRBJ1-5; weak D call: TRBD1 (5 bases). The CDR3 sequence is 15 residues long. Trimming took off 1 base at V and 3 bases at J, with 10 bases between the two ends. Germline V gene data show CDR1 as LNHDA and CDR2 as SQIVND (reference sequence). The CDR3 is CASSIGDSLNQPQHF. In nucleotides, the CDR3 is TGTGCCAGTAGTATAGGAGACAGCCTCAATCAGCCCCAGCATTTT.